This is a list of T cell receptor beta chains from one sample in a study of blood T cell repertoires in COVID-19. The method was immunoSEQ multiplex PCR; TCRdb's version includes in-frame clones alone and lacks a portion of them. The table has approximately 81,000 clones, approximately 89% seen once. The source material was peripheral blood. Source of these receptors: a man in his sixties or seventies with active or convalescent COVID-19. The conserved cysteine and the conserved F or W are not part of the CDR3 here. The order of the fields is J gene, V gene, CDR3 protein.

J gene: TRBJ2-2; V gene: TRBV5-6; CDR3 protein: ASSLSGTGGPGELF
J gene: TRBJ1-5; V gene: TRBV11-2; CDR3 protein: ASSPHRYSNQPQH
J gene: TRBJ1-1; V gene: TRBV6-5; CDR3 protein: ASRWLDRGSEAF
J gene: TRBJ2-1; V gene: TRBV24-1; CDR3 protein: ATSPKMDRGAYNEQF
J gene: TRBJ2-7; V gene: TRBV6-1; CDR3 protein: ASSGASHYEQY
J gene: TRBJ2-7; V gene: TRBV6-5; CDR3 protein: ATQPGPPHEQY
J gene: TRBJ1-6; V gene: TRBV5-4; CDR3 protein: ASSSQGAGSPLH
J gene: TRBJ1-1; V gene: TRBV7-9; CDR3 protein: ASSPSRRDRASTEAF
J gene: TRBJ1-1; V gene: TRBV10-3; CDR3 protein: AISEFQTGVGTEAF
J gene: TRBJ1-2; V gene: TRBV2; CDR3 protein: ASNGVEPYGYT
J gene: TRBJ1-1; V gene: TRBV19; CDR3 protein: ASSGRSYSEAF
J gene: TRBJ2-5; V gene: TRBV4-3; CDR3 protein: ASSQESGVQETQY
J gene: TRBJ2-5; V gene: TRBV5-1; CDR3 protein: ASREGTGQETQY
J gene: TRBJ2-7; V gene: TRBV9; CDR3 protein: ASSPTGQGLYEQY
J gene: TRBJ1-1; V gene: TRBV7-9; CDR3 protein: ASSSRTGMNTEAF
J gene: TRBJ1-1; V gene: TRBV5-1; CDR3 protein: ASSLQGWNTEAF
J gene: TRBJ1-3; V gene: TRBV5-4; CDR3 protein: ASSLEWEAGNTIY
J gene: TRBJ2-5; V gene: TRBV2; CDR3 protein: ASRDREETQY
J gene: TRBJ2-5; V gene: TRBV29-1; CDR3 protein: SVDSSFYQETQY
J gene: TRBJ1-4; V gene: TRBV2; CDR3 protein: ASSVQGATIREKLF
J gene: TRBJ1-6; V gene: TRBV3-1/TRBV3-2; CDR3 protein: ASSPGRQNSPLH
J gene: TRBJ1-1; V gene: TRBV3-1/TRBV3-2; CDR3 protein: ASSLGPGGGTEAF
J gene: TRBJ1-4; V gene: TRBV28; CDR3 protein: ASSGISLGGVANEKLF
J gene: TRBJ1-6; V gene: TRBV28; CDR3 protein: ASSLEYRRESPLH
J gene: TRBJ1-1; V gene: TRBV7-9; CDR3 protein: ASRPQGGTEAF
J gene: TRBJ1-2; V gene: TRBV7-2; CDR3 protein: ASSLARQGYYT
J gene: TRBJ2-1; V gene: TRBV7-2; CDR3 protein: ASSRSGGAYNEQF
J gene: TRBJ1-1; V gene: TRBV4-2; CDR3 protein: ASSEMGLNTEAF
J gene: TRBJ2-5; V gene: TRBV29-1; CDR3 protein: SVGAGTGGETQY
J gene: TRBJ1-5; V gene: TRBV9; CDR3 protein: ASSPSDRYGGPQH
J gene: TRBJ1-1; V gene: TRBV6-2/TRBV6-3; CDR3 protein: ASSYLRDRSNTEAF
J gene: TRBJ1-2; V gene: TRBV7-9; CDR3 protein: ASSLAGAGGTYGYT
J gene: TRBJ1-5; V gene: TRBV12-3/TRBV12-4; CDR3 protein: ASRRGNSQPQH
J gene: TRBJ2-1; V gene: TRBV4-2; CDR3 protein: ASSDPSSRGEQF
J gene: TRBJ1-5; V gene: TRBV19; CDR3 protein: ASSIWQGNQPQH
J gene: TRBJ1-1; V gene: TRBV18; CDR3 protein: ASSRGQDRNTEAF
J gene: TRBJ1-3; V gene: TRBV9; CDR3 protein: ASSYDRGSGNTIY
J gene: TRBJ2-1; V gene: TRBV5-6; CDR3 protein: ASSHLGGGPNEQF
J gene: TRBJ2-1; V gene: TRBV7-2; CDR3 protein: ASSLARVSNEQF
J gene: TRBJ2-7; V gene: TRBV11-2; CDR3 protein: ASSFGTGEGYEQY
J gene: TRBJ2-2; V gene: TRBV9; CDR3 protein: ASSVVAGGPWELF
J gene: TRBJ1-1; V gene: TRBV3-1/TRBV3-2; CDR3 protein: ASSPLTGGHTEAF
J gene: TRBJ2-3; V gene: TRBV5-1; CDR3 protein: ASSFQSVTQY
J gene: TRBJ1-5; V gene: TRBV19; CDR3 protein: ASSIMGSNSNQPQH
J gene: TRBJ1-2; V gene: TRBV7-2; CDR3 protein: ASSLSWDSRGPH
J gene: TRBJ2-5; V gene: TRBV5-4; CDR3 protein: ASSPQQGETQY
J gene: TRBJ1-5; V gene: TRBV12-3/TRBV12-4; CDR3 protein: ASSFRNQPQH
J gene: TRBJ1-2; V gene: TRBV5-1; CDR3 protein: ASSLDDRTTYGYT
J gene: TRBJ1-6; V gene: TRBV4-3; CDR3 protein: ASSLRPGQGSNSPLH
J gene: TRBJ2-3; V gene: TRBV9; CDR3 protein: ASSVGTTSADTQY
J gene: TRBJ2-3; V gene: TRBV10-1; CDR3 protein: ASSLSGKGTDTQY
J gene: TRBJ1-5; V gene: TRBV3-1/TRBV3-2; CDR3 protein: ASSPTGAHQPQH
J gene: TRBJ2-3; V gene: TRBV7-9; CDR3 protein: ASSLSGVGTDTQY